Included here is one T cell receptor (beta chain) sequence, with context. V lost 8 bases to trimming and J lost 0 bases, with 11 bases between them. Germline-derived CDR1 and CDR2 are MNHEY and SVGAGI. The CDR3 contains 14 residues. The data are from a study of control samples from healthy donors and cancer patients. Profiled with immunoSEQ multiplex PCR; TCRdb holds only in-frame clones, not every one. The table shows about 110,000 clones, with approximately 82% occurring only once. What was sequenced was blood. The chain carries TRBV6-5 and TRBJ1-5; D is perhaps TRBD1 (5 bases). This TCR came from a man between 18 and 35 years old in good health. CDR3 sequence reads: CASGGPYSNQPQHF. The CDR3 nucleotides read TGTGCCAGCGGGGGACCTTATAGCAATCAGCCCCAGCATTTT.